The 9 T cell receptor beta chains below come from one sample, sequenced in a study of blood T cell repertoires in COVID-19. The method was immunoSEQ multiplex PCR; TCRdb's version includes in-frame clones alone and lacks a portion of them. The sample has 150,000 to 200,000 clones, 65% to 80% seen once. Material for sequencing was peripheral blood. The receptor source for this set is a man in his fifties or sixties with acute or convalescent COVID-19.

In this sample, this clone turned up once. Here the CDR3 reads CASSLGLAGGNQETQYF. DNA of the CDR3: TGTGCCAGCAGCTTGGGACTAGCGGGGGGAAACCAAGAGACCCAGTACTTC. This chain links TRBV5-4 with TRBJ2-5, with 13 bases that match TRBD2. Germline values: CDR1 SGHNT, CDR2 YYREEE (reference sequence). V lost 0 bases to trimming and J lost 0 bases; unmatched junction nucleotides: 2. CDR3 length: 17 residues.

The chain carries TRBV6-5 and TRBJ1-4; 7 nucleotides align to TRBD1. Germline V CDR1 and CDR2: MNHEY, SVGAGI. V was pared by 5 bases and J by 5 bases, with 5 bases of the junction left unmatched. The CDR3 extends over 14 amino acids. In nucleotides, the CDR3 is TGTGCCAGCAGTCGACAGGGAAGAAATGAAAAACTGTTTTTT. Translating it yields CASSRQGRNEKLFF.

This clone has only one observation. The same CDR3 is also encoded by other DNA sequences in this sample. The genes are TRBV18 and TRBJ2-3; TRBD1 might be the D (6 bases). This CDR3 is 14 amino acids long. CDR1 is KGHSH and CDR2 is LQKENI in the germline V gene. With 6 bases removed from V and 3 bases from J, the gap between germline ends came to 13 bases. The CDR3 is CASSRGQRTDTQYF. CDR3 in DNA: TGTGCCAGCTCCCGCGGACAGCGAACAGATACGCAGTATTTT.

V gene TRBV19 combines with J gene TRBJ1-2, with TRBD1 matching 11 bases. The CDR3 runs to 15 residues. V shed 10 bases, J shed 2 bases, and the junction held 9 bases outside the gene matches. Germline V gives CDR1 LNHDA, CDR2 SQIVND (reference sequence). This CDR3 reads CATLRTGGRNYGYTF. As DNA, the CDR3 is TGTGCCACTCTAAGGACAGGGGGCCGAAACTATGGCTACACCTTC. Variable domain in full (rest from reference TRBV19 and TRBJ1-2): DGGITQSPKYLFRKEGQNVTLSCEQNLNHDAMYWYRQDPGQGLRLIYYSQIVNDFQKGDIAEGYSVSREKKESFPLTVTSAQKNPTAFYLCATLRTGGRNYGYTFGSGTRLTVV.

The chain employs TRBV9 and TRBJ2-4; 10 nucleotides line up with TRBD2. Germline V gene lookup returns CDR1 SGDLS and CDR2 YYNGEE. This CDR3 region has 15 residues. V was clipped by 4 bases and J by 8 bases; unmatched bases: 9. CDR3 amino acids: CASSQSGTSVDIQYF. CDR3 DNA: TGTGCCAGCAGCCAATCCGGGACTAGCGTAGACATTCAGTACTTC.

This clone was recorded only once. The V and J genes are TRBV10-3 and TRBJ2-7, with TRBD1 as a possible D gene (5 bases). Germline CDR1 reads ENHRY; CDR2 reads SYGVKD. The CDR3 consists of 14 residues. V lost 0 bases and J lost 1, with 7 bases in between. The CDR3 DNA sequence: TGTGCCATCAGTGAGTCTAGGGGATCCTACGAGCAGTACTTC. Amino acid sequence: CAISESRGSYEQYF.

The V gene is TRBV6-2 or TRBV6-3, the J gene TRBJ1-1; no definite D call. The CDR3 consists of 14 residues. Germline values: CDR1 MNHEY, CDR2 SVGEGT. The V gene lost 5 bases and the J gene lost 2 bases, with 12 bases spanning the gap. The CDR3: CASSRQTLNTEAFF. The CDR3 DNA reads TGTGCCAGCAGTCGCCAGACTTTAAACACTGAAGCTTTCTTT.

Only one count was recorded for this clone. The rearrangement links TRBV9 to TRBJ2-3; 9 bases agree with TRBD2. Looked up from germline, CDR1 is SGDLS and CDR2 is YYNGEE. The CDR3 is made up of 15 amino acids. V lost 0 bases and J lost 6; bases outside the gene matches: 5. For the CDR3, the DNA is TGTGCCAGCAGCGTAGTGGGCGGGGGGGCCGATACGCAGTATTTT. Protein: CASSVVGGGADTQYF. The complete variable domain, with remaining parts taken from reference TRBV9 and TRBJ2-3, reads DSGVTQTPKHLITATGQRVTLRCSPRSGDLSVYWYQQSLDQGLQFLIQYYNGEERAKGNILERFSAQQFPDLHSELNLSSLELGDSALYFCASSVVGGGADTQYFGPGTRLTVL.

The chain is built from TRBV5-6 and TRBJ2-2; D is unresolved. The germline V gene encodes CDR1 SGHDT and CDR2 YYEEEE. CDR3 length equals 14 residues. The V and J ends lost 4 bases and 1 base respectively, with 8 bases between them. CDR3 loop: CASSKLQNTGELFF. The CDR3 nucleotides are TGTGCCAGCAGCAAATTACAGAACACCGGGGAGCTGTTTTTT.